This T cell receptor beta chain was identified during a study of shared clonotypes between healthy human individuals. Note on this clone: Other DNA variants within this sample encode the same CDR3.

Profiled with immunoSEQ multiplex PCR; TCRdb holds only in-frame clones, not every one. The sample includes millions of clones, approximately 93% of them seen just once. The germline gives CDR1 MDHEN, CDR2 SYDVKM. J lost 4 bases, V lost 4 bases, and 2 bases had no gene match. This CDR3 is 13 amino acids long. The TCR was taken from a man aged 18-30 years in good health. Some clones in this sample may be carry-over from other donors' samples. This chain uses TRBV28 with TRBJ1-2, with 8 bases matching TRBD1. Sequenced input: naive CD4+ T cells from PBMCs. Subset specified: CD45RA+ positively selected. CDR3 amino acids: CASSSDRGYGYTF. CDR3 nucleotides: TGTGCCAGCAGTTCAGACAGGGGCTATGGCTACACCTTC.